A selection of T cell receptor beta chains follows, all from one sample in a study of PD-1 blockade in classical Hodgkin lymphoma. TCRdb keeps only in-frame clones here, not all; method: immunoSEQ multiplex PCR. The sample yields tens of thousands of clones, about 85% seen once. Sequences were derived from peripheral blood mononuclear cells (PBMCs), sampled before the fourth cycle of nivolumab. These receptors originate from a human donor with classical Hodgkin lymphoma. Both conserved end residues are part of each CDR3. The D gene is left open where the match is weak. Clone size is shown for a subset of rows, as once, few, many or a class of expanded clone.

v_call	d_call	j_call	clone_size	cdr3_aa	cdr3_nt
TRBV9	NA	TRBJ1-2	NA	CASSVESGGIFGYTF	TGTGCCAGCAGCGTAGAATCGGGAGGAATATTTGGCTACACCTTC
TRBV2	NA	TRBJ2-5	once	CASKNGGTQETQYF	TGTGCCAGCAAAAACGGGGGCACTCAAGAGACCCAGTACTTC
TRBV2	NA	TRBJ2-5	NA	CASSELVRGRQETQYF	TGTGCCAGCAGTGAACTTGTGAGGGGGAGACAAGAGACCCAGTACTTC
TRBV5-1	NA	TRBJ1-2	NA	CASSLVSVTLPGDGYTF	TGCGCCAGCAGCTTGGTGTCTGTAACACTCCCTGGGGATGGCTACACCTTC
TRBV5-1	NA	TRBJ2-2	NA	CASSLDGPHTGELFF	TGCGCCAGCAGCTTGGATGGGCCGCACACCGGGGAGCTGTTTTTT
TRBV4-2	TRBD2	TRBJ2-3	NA	CASSQWVGTSGGAWADTQYF	TGTGCCAGCAGCCAGTGGGTTGGGACTAGCGGGGGGGCCTGGGCAGATACGCAGTATTTT
TRBV7-9	NA	TRBJ1-1	NA	CASSWLGGTEAFF	TGTGCCAGCAGCTGGCTGGGTGGGACTGAAGCTTTCTTT
TRBV6-4	NA	TRBJ2-3	NA	CARDRLTRTDTQYF	TGTGCCAGGGATAGACTTACTCGCACAGATACGCAGTATTTT
TRBV28	NA	TRBJ1-3	NA	CASRRDPGNTIYF	TGTGCCAGCCGTCGAGACCCAGGAAACACCATATATTTT
TRBV7-8	NA	TRBJ2-7	NA	CASSLGFAGSTYEQYF	TGTGCCAGCAGCTTAGGGTTCGCGGGCTCTACCTACGAGCAGTACTTC
TRBV21-1	NA	TRBJ1-2	NA	CASITNGDGATGDGYTF	TGTGCCAGCATCACAAATGGTGATGGGGCGACAGGGGACGGCTACACCTTC
TRBV4-1	NA	TRBJ1-1	NA	CASSQVAGTEAFF	TGCGCCAGCAGCCAAGTCGCAGGGACTGAAGCTTTCTTT
TRBV6-5	NA	TRBJ1-1	NA	CASSYLTAVEAFF	TGTGCCAGCAGTTACTTAACAGCCGTGGAAGCTTTCTTT
TRBV5-1	NA	TRBJ1-2	NA	CASSLGLPRGYTF	TGCGCCAGCAGCTTGGGACTCCCGAGGGGCTACACCTTC
TRBV9	NA	TRBJ2-1	once	CASSVALLSDEQFF	TGTGCCAGCAGCGTTGCCCTCCTATCGGATGAGCAGTTCTTC
TRBV30	NA	TRBJ1-4	NA	CAWQTTGQEKLFF	TGTGCCTGGCAAACTACAGGGCAGGAAAAACTGTTTTTT
TRBV7-9	TRBD1	TRBJ1-6	NA	CASSLSGQGLPPLHF	TGTGCCAGCAGCTTGTCGGGACAGGGACTTCCACCCCTCCACTTT
TRBV7-8	NA	TRBJ1-4	NA	CASGPATNEKLFF	TGTGCCAGCGGACCCGCAACTAATGAAAAACTGTTTTTT
TRBV6-4	NA	TRBJ1-1	NA	CASSAAFGSEAFF	TGTGCCAGCAGTGCAGCGTTTGGGTCTGAAGCTTTCTTT
TRBV28	NA	TRBJ2-3	NA	CASSLDTQYF	TGTGCCAGCAGTTTGGATACGCAGTATTTT
TRBV10-2	TRBD1	TRBJ2-7	NA	CASSGPGTGGEQYF	TGCGCCAGCAGTGGCCCCGGGACAGGGGGCGAGCAGTACTTC
TRBV7-8	TRBD2	TRBJ2-5	once	CASSFERGTSPRTQYF	TGTGCCAGCAGCTTCGAGCGGGGGACCTCCCCGAGGACCCAGTACTTC
TRBV7-9	NA	TRBJ2-2	NA	CASSPLAGKGTGELFF	TGTGCCAGCAGCCCCCTGGCCGGGAAAGGCACCGGGGAGCTGTTTTTT
TRBV30	TRBD2	TRBJ2-1	NA	CAWSRTSGGANEQFF	TGTGCCTGGAGTCGGACTAGCGGGGGGGCCAATGAGCAGTTCTTC
TRBV11-2	NA	TRBJ1-6	NA	CASTAEDITPLHF	TGTGCCAGCACCGCCGAGGACATTACACCCCTCCACTTT
TRBV28	NA	TRBJ2-7	NA	CASINSPAGMGKRYEQYF	TGTGCCAGCATCAATTCCCCGGCAGGGATGGGTAAGCGGTACGAGCAGTACTTC
TRBV7-9	NA	TRBJ1-3	NA	CASSRAEGNTIYF	TGTGCCAGCAGCCGCGCGGAGGGAAACACCATATATTTT
TRBV6-5	TRBD1	TRBJ2-7	NA	CASKGQGDEQYF	TGTGCCAGCAAAGGACAGGGGGACGAGCAGTACTTC
TRBV28	TRBD1	TRBJ2-1	NA	CASTIRDRVSNEQFF	TGTGCCAGCACCATCCGGGACAGGGTCTCCAATGAGCAGTTCTTC
TRBV5-1	NA	TRBJ1-2	few	CASSSAEGAYGYTF	TGCGCCAGCAGCTCGGCGGAGGGTGCCTATGGCTACACCTTC
TRBV19	NA	TRBJ1-6	NA	CASSNVLGLNSPLHF	TGTGCCAGCTCCAACGTACTCGGATTAAATTCACCCCTCCACTTT
TRBV11-1	NA	TRBJ1-2	NA	CASSLAGNYGYTF	TGTGCCAGCAGCTTAGCAGGGAACTATGGCTACACCTTC
TRBV5-1	NA	TRBJ1-1	NA	CASSLGGVEMEAFF	TGCGCCAGCAGTCTCGGCGGGGTCGAAATGGAAGCTTTCTTT
TRBV5-1	NA	TRBJ2-1	once	CASSGGNYNEQFF	TGCGCCAGCAGCGGGGGGAACTACAATGAGCAGTTCTTC
TRBV5-1	NA	TRBJ2-3	NA	CASSQGLSTDTQYF	TGCGCCAGCAGCCAAGGGCTTAGCACAGATACGCAGTATTTT
TRBV27	NA	TRBJ1-2	NA	CASSLAGAGSYGYTF	TGTGCCAGCAGTTTGGCGGGGGCAGGGAGCTATGGCTACACCTTC
TRBV11-3	NA	TRBJ2-7	NA	CASSLGWDSNPYEQYF	TGTGCCAGCAGCCTAGGGTGGGATAGTAACCCCTACGAGCAGTACTTC
TRBV6-5	NA	TRBJ1-2	NA	CASSYAYSYGYTF	TGTGCCAGCAGTTACGCCTATTCATATGGCTACACCTTC
TRBV25-1	TRBD1	TRBJ2-1	NA	CASSSVGTGDNEQFF	TGTGCCAGCAGCTCGGTCGGGACAGGGGACAATGAGCAGTTCTTC
TRBV4-1	NA	TRBJ2-7	NA	CASSQDRGTQAGEQYF	TGCGCCAGCAGCCAAGATCGTGGGACACAAGCCGGCGAGCAGTACTTC
TRBV7-9	NA	TRBJ2-1	NA	CASPGAGQTYNEQFF	TGTGCCAGCCCCGGGGCGGGACAAACATACAATGAGCAGTTCTTC
TRBV21-1	NA	TRBJ2-3	NA	CASSKNGTERNTQYF	TGTGCCAGCAGCAAAAACGGGACAGAAAGAAATACGCAGTATTTT
TRBV6-6	NA	TRBJ2-7	NA	CATISTSYEQYF	TGTGCCACCATCTCGACCTCCTACGAGCAGTACTTC
TRBV19	TRBD1	TRBJ1-1	once	CASIIQGAVSTEAFF	TGTGCCAGTATCATACAGGGGGCTGTTAGCACTGAAGCTTTCTTT
TRBV7-9	TRBD2	TRBJ2-1	NA	CASSLAGSGGVGQFF	TGTGCCAGCAGCTTAGCCGGTAGCGGGGGTGTCGGGCAGTTCTTC
TRBV12-5	NA	TRBJ1-6	NA	CASGLVLEGGVGLSSPLHF	TGTGCTAGTGGTTTGGTACTTGAGGGAGGGGTCGGCCTTAGTTCACCCCTCCACTTT
TRBV2	TRBD2	TRBJ2-5	NA	CASSAGLAGGQETQYF	TGTGCCAGCAGTGCCGGACTAGCGGGGGGACAAGAGACCCAGTACTTC
TRBV6-1	NA	TRBJ1-2	few	CASSSPGRYGYTF	TGTGCCAGCAGTTCTCCGGGACGGTATGGCTACACCTTC
TRBV11-2	TRBD2	TRBJ2-7	NA	CASSLGLAGARQYF	TGTGCCAGCAGCTTAGGATTAGCGGGGGCGAGGCAGTACTTC
TRBV28	NA	TRBJ1-3	NA	CASSLFLGSGNTIYF	TGTGCCAGCAGTTTATTTCTAGGTTCTGGAAACACCATATATTTT
TRBV6-5	NA	TRBJ2-5	NA	CASSYDPGIQETQYF	TGTGCCAGCAGTTACGACCCCGGTATACAAGAGACCCAGTACTTC
TRBV6-1	TRBD1	TRBJ1-1	NA	CASSAPAGGGNTEAFF	TGTGCCAGCAGTGCCCCAGCAGGGGGAGGGAACACTGAAGCTTTCTTT
TRBV5-1	NA	TRBJ2-5	NA	CASSLIRGDGETQYF	TGCGCCAGCAGCCTAATCCGAGGGGACGGGGAGACCCAGTACTTC
TRBV18	NA	TRBJ2-7	once	CASSPSGQGYEQYF	TGTGCCAGCTCACCATCAGGCCAGGGCTACGAGCAGTACTTC
TRBV5-1	NA	TRBJ2-7	NA	CASSSQRGYEGKYF	TGCGCCAGCAGCTCCCAACGAGGATACGAGGGAAAGTACTTC
TRBV5-4	NA	TRBJ2-5	NA	CASSPWLGLQETQYF	TGTGCCAGCAGCCCATGGTTGGGCCTTCAAGAGACCCAGTACTTC
TRBV7-9	NA	TRBJ2-3	NA	CASSLEPDMQYF	TGTGCCAGCAGCTTAGAACCCGATATGCAGTATTTT
TRBV21-1	NA	TRBJ2-2	few	CASSNPSIGTPLNTGELFF	TGTGCCAGCAGCAACCCATCGATCGGGACACCCTTGAACACCGGGGAGCTGTTTTTT
TRBV4-1	TRBD1	TRBJ1-4	once	CASSPDRATTNEKLFF	TGCGCCAGCAGCCCAGACAGGGCGACGACTAATGAAAAACTGTTTTTT